This T cell receptor beta chain originates from a study of T cell responses to AZD1222 COVID-19 vaccine. The study's findings and limits: The reported proportion of spike-specific TCRs targeting unmutated variant regions was nearly half. Spike-specific TCR breadth and depth went up after people got two AZD1222 doses. Donors were mostly white British, more females; clonal diversity possibly underestimated.

A note on this clone: Its antigen is unidentified.

TCRdb's copy holds only in-frame clones and misses some; the assay was immunoSEQ multiplex PCR. The sample carries under 200,000 clones, 70% to 90% recorded once. This clonotype originated in an adult who received the AZD1222 COVID-19 vaccine. The input for sequencing was peripheral blood, taken 28 days after the second AZD1222 dose.

CDR3 in DNA: TGTGCCAGCAGCTCAGGGACGGGGGTTGGCAATCAGCCCCAGCATTTT. As protein: CASSSGTGVGNQPQHF. The rearrangement joins TRBV7-2 to TRBJ1-5, with D possibly being TRBD1 (5 bases). This CDR3 has 16 residues. Trimming pared 4 bases from V and 2 bases from J, leaving 15 bases between. The germline gives CDR1 SGHTA, CDR2 FQGNSA.